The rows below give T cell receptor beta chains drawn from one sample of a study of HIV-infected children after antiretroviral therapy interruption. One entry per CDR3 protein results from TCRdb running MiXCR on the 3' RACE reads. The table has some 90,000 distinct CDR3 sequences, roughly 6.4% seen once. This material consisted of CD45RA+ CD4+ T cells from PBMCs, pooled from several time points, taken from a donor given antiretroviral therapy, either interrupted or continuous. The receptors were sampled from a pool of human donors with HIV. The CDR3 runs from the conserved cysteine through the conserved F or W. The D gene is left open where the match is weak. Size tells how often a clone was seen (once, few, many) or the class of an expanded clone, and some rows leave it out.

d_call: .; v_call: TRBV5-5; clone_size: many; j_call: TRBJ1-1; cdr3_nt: TGTGCCAGCAGCTTTCTCATGAACACTGAAGCTTTCTTT; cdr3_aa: CASSFLMNTEAFF
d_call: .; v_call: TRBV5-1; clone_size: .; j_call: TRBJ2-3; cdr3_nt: TGCGCCAGCAGCTCAGTGTCCGGAACAGATACGCAGTATTTT; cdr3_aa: CASSSVSGTDTQYF
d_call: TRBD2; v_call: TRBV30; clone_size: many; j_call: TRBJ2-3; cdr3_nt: TGTGCCTGGAGTGCGGGGGGGACCACAGATACGCAGTATTTT; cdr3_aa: CAWSAGGTTDTQYF
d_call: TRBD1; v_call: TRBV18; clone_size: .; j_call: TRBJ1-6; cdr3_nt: TGTGCCAGCTCACGGGGACAGGGGGCTGATAATTCACCCCTCCACTTT; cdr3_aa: CASSRGQGADNSPLHF
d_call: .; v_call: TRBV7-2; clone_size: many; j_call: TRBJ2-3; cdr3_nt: TGTGCCAGCAGCTTAGCTTTTTCGCTAGTCGGAGCAGATACGCAGTATTTT; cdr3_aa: CASSLAFSLVGADTQYF
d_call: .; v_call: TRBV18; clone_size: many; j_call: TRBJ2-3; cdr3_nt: TGTGCCAGCTCACCCCTAGGGACTAGCACAGATACGCAGTATTTT; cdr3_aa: CASSPLGTSTDTQYF
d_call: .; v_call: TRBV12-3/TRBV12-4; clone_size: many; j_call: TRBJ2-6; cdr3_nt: TGTGCCAGCAGTTTAGGTAGGGTAGCTGGGGCCAACGTCCTGACTTTC; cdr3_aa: CASSLGRVAGANVLTF
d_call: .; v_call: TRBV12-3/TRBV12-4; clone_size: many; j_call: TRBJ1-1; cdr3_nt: TGTGCCAGCAGTGGGGACGCAGGGGCCTTGAACACTGAAGCTTTCTTT; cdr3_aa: CASSGDAGALNTEAFF
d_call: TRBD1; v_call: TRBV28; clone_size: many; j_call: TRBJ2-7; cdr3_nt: TGTGCCAGCAGTTTAGGTTGGACAGGTCGTCAAAACGAGCAGTACTTC; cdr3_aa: CASSLGWTGRQNEQYF
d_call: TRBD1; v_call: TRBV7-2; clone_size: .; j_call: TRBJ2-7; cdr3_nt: TGTGCCAGCAGCCCGACAGGGGGGGTCTACGAGCAGTACTTC; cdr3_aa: CASSPTGGVYEQYF
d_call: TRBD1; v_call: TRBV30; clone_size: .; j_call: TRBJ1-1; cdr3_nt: TGTGCCTGGAGTGTAAGGGACAGATTGAACACTGAAGCTTTCTTT; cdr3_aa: CAWSVRDRLNTEAFF
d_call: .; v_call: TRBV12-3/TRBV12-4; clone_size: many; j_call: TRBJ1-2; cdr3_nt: TGTGCCAGCACCACCGAAGCTTCCGGCTATGGCTACACCTTC; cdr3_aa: CASTTEASGYGYTF
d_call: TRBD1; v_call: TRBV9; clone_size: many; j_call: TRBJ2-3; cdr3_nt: TGTGCCAGCGGCGGACAGGGGATTTTGGGAGATACGCAGTATTTT; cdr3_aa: CASGGQGILGDTQYF
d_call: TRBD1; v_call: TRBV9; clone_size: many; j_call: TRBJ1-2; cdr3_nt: TGTGCCAGCAGCATGACCGGGACAGAAGGAGATGGCTACACCTTC; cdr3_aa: CASSMTGTEGDGYTF
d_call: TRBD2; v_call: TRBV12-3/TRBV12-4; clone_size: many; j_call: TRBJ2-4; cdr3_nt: TGTGCCAGCAGGGGACTAGCGGCAAACATTCAGTACTTC; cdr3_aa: CASRGLAANIQYF
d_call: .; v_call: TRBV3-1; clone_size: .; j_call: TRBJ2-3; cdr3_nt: TGTGCCAGCAGCCATTCGCGCCCCGGTCGTGTCACAGATACGCAGTATTTT; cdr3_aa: CASSHSRPGRVTDTQYF
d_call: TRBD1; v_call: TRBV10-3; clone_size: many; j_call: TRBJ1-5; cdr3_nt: TGTGCCATCAGTGAGACAGGGGGCGATCAGCCCCAGCATTTT; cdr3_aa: CAISETGGDQPQHF
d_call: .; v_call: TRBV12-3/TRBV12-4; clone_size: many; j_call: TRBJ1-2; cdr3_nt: TGTGCCAGCAGCTTGGGGGGCGGTAAAATTCGCTACACCTTC; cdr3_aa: CASSLGGGKIRYTF
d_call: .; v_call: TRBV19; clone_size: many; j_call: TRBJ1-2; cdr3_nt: TGTGCCAGTAGTATCGACAGTTTCTATGGCTACACCTTC; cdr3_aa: CASSIDSFYGYTF
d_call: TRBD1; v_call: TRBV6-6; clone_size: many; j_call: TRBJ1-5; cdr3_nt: TGTGCCAGCAGCGGACAGGGAAGAAATCAGCCCCAGCATTTT; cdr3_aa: CASSGQGRNQPQHF
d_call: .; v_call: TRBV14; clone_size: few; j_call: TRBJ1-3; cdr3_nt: TGTGCCAGCAGCCGGGACACCAGCTCTGGAAACACCATATATTTT; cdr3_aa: CASSRDTSSGNTIYF
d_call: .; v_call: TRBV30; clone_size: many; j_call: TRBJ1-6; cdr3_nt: TGTGCCTGGAGTCCACCCGGGACGGTGGGGAATTCACCCCTCCACTTT; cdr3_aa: CAWSPPGTVGNSPLHF
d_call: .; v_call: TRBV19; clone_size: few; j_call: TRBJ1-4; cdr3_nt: TGTGCCAGTAGTGGTCGACGTAGGGCCCGGCGGGGTGAAAAACTGTTTTTT; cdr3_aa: CASSGRRRARRGEKLFF
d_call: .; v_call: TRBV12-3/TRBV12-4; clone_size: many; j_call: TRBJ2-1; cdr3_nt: TGTGCCAGCACGGTAAATCTGCGAAGTTACAATGAGCAGTTCTTC; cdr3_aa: CASTVNLRSYNEQFF
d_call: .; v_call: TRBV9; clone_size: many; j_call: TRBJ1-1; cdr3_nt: TGTGCCAGCAGGGACATTTTGAACACTGAAGCTTTCTTT; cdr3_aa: CASRDILNTEAFF
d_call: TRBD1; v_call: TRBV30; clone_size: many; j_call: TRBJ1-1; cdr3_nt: TGTGCCTGGGGACCCACAGGGGCTGAAGCTTTCTTT; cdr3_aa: CAWGPTGAEAFF
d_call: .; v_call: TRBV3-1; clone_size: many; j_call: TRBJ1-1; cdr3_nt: TGTGCCAGCAGTCGGGTTGGGGGAAACACTGAAGCTTTCTTT; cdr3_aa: CASSRVGGNTEAFF
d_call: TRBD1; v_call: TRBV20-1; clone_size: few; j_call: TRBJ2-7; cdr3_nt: TGCAGTGCTAGAGACGGTCCAGGGGGCTCCTACGAGCAGTACTTC; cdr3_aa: CSARDGPGGSYEQYF
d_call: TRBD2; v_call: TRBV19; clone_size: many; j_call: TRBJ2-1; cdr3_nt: TGTGCCAGTAGTATCGCCGTGACTAGCGGGAGGGCCTCTGAGCAGTTCTTC; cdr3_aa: CASSIAVTSGRASEQFF
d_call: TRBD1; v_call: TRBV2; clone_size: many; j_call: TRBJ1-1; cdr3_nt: TGTGCCACAACAGGAGGGACAGGGTATGCTGAAGCTTTCTTT; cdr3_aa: CATTGGTGYAEAFF
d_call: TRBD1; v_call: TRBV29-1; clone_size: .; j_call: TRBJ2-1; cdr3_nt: TGCAGCGTTGAAGGGACAGGGGACTCCTACAATGAGCAGTTCTTC; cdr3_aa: CSVEGTGDSYNEQFF
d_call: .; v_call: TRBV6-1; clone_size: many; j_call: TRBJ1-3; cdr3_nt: TGTGCCAGCAGTGAAGCGTATCGGTTTCAGCCTGGAAACACCATATATTTT; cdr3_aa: CASSEAYRFQPGNTIYF
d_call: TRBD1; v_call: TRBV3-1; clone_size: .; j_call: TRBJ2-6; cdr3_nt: TGTGCCAGCAGCCGGGACAGGGGCTCTGGGGCCAACGTCCTGACTTTC; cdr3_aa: CASSRDRGSGANVLTF
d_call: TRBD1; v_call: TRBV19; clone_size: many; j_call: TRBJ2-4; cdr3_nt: TGTGCCAGTAGTATTGACAGGGGAAACATTCAGTACTTC; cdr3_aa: CASSIDRGNIQYF
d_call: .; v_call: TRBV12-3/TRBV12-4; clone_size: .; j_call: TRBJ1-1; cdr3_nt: TGTGCCAGCAGTTCGATCCACGGGGGTATCACTGAAGCTTTCTTT; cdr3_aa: CASSSIHGGITEAFF
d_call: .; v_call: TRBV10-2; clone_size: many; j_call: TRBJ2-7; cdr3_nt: TGCGCCAGCAGTGAGTTCCGGGACCCCCCAAACTTC; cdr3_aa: CASSEFRDPPNF
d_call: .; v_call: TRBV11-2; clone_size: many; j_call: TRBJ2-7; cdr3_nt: TGTGCCAGCAGCTTAGTCGGCGGGGGCCACGAGCAGTACTTC; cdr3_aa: CASSLVGGGHEQYF
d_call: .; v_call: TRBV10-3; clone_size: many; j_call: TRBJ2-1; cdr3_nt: TGTGCCATCATGCGCCGGGGGGCTACTCCATCCTACAATGAGCAGTTCTTC; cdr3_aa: CAIMRRGATPSYNEQFF
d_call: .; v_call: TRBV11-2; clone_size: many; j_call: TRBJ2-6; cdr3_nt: TGTGCCAGCAGCCCCCACCGATCTGGGGCCAACGTCCTGACTTTC; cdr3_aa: CASSPHRSGANVLTF
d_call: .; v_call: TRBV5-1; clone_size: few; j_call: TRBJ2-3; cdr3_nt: TGCGCCAGCAGCTTAGCACTAGCCGCGACCACAGATACGCAGTATTTT; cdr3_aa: CASSLALAATTDTQYF
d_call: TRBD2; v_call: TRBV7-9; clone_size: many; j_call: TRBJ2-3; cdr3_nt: TGTGCCAGCAGCCCTGGACTAGCGGGAGGTACAGATACGCAGTATTTT; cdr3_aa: CASSPGLAGGTDTQYF
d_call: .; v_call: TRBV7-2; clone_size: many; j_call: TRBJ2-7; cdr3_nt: TGTGCCAGCAGCTTAGGAATGGTCTCCTACGAGCAGTACTTC; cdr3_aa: CASSLGMVSYEQYF
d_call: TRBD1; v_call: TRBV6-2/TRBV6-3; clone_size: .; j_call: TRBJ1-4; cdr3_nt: TGTGCCAGCAGTTCCTGGACAGGGAAGGTCGTTTTT; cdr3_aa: CASSSWTGKVVF
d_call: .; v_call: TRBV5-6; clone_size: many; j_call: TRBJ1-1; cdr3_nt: TGTGCCAGCAGCTTGGTGGACCTGAGCCTGAACACTGAAGCTTTCTTT; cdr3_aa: CASSLVDLSLNTEAFF
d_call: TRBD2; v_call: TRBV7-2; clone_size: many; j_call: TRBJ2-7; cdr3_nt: TGTGCCAGCAGCTTAGCGGGAGGGCCAACCGAGCAGTACTTC; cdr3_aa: CASSLAGGPTEQYF
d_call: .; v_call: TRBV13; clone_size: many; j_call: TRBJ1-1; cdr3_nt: TGTGCCAGCAGCTTAGGCCAAACTGAAGCTTTCTTT; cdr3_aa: CASSLGQTEAFF
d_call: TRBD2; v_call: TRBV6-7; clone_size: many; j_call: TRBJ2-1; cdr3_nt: TGTGCCAGCAGTTACTCGCGCGGGAGCTCCTACAATGAGCAGTTCTTC; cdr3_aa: CASSYSRGSSYNEQFF
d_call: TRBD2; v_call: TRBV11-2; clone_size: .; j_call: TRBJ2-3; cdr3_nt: TGTGCCAGCAGCTTCCTAGCGGGGGGTTTTACAGATACGCAGTATTTT; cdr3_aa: CASSFLAGGFTDTQYF
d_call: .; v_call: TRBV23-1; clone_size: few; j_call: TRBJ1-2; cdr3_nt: TGCGCCAGCAGTCAATCTGACAGACTCCGGTGCTACACCTTC; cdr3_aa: CASSQSDRLRCYTF
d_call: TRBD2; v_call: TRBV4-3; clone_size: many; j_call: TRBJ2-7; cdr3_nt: TGCGCCAGCAGCCAAGAAAGTGGCCCACTAGCGGGAGGGCGCTGGACCAATTACGAGCAGTACTTC; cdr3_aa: CASSQESGPLAGGRWTNYEQYF
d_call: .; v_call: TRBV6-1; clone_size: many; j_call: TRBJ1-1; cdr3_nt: TGTGCCAGCATACTGGGGGGAGTGTCTGAAGCTTTCTTT; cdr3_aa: CASILGGVSEAFF